The source of this T cell receptor beta chain is a study of blood T cells in healthy people across ages. Whole-study findings and limits: Diversity estimated from one million T cells was considered an underestimate. Unsorted PBMC input precluded a conclusive naive versus antigen-experienced comparison.

In the case of this clonotype: Its target is unknown.

Germline V CDR1 and CDR2: SQVTM, ANQGSEA. The ends lost 4 bases at V and 0 bases at J; junction bases unmatched: 3. CDR3 length: 14 amino acids. Alongside a J-beta primer mix, a sample-barcoded 5' primer served in a second PCR lasting roughly 7 to 12 cycles. TCRdb redid the calling of the 5' RACE reads with MiXCR, one entry per CDR3 protein. The table has about 680,000 distinct CDR3 sequences, around half seen once; the top ten hold roughly 31%. The donors, aged roughly 6 to 90, were healthy Caucasians from Russia. This chain joins TRBV29-1 and TRBJ2-1; 7 bases agree with TRBD2. The sequenced sample was blood. This TCR came from a woman aged 60-75 years in good health. The CDR3 sequence: CSVVRGSSYNEQFF. The CDR3 bases are TGCAGCGTTGTTCGCGGGAGCTCCTACAATGAGCAGTTCTTC.